This T cell receptor beta chain was captured in a study of PD-1 blockade in classical Hodgkin lymphoma. Assay: immunoSEQ multiplex PCR; the TCRdb copy retains only in-frame clones and omits some. The sample holds 15,000 or so clones; about 80% are singletons and the top ten take about 5%. The patients all showed relapse after autologous stem cell transplantation, while their brentuximab vedotin exposure varied. Trimming left V 5 bases short and J 5 bases short, with 9 bases between. In germline, CDR1 is SGHTA, CDR2 FQGNSA. The CDR3 spans 13 residues. The source of this sequence is a human donor with classical Hodgkin lymphoma. The specimen was peripheral blood mononuclear cells (PBMCs), collected at baseline. This chain connects TRBV7-2 to TRBJ1-4; no definite D call. CDR3 region: CASSIRQNEKLFF. The CDR3 nucleotides are TGTGCCAGCAGCATTAGACAAAATGAAAAACTGTTTTTT.